This T cell receptor beta chain was observed in a study of response to subunit inactivated influenza vaccine. Study results and limitations: T cells newly recruited by each seasonal influenza vaccination are few, the authors suggested.

This clonotype turned up a few times. Its antigen is as yet unknown. The length of the CDR3 is 13 residues. V lost 5 bases, J lost 5 bases, and 13 bases lay in between. Each CDR3 protein gets one entry after TCRdb re-called the RT-PCR reads with MiXCR. The sample has 650,000 to 700,000 distinct CDR3 sequences, around 16% seen once. This specimen was PBMCs from blood, taken approximately 13 days after vaccination. The chain has TRBV12-3 or TRBV12-4 and TRBJ2-7; TRBD1 is a possible D gene (6 bases). This sequence originates from a man in his forties or fifties who received an inactivated influenza vaccine. CDR3 in DNA: TGTGCCAGCAGTCCGTACAGGGTCCACGAGCAGTACTTC. The encoded protein is CASSPYRVHEQYF.